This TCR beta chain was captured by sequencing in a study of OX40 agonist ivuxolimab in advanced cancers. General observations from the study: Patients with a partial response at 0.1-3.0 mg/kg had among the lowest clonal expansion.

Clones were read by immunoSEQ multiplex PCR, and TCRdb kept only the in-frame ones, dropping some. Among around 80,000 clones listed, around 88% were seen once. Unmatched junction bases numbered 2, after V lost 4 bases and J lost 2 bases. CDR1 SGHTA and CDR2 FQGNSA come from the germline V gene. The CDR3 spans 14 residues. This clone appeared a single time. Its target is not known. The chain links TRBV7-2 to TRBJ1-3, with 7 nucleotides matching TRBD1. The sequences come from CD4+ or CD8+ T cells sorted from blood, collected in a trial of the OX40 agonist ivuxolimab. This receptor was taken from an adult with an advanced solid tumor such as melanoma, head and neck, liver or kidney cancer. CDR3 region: CASSSQGAGNTIYF. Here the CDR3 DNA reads TGTGCCAGCAGCTCCCAGGGGGCTGGAAACACCATATATTTT. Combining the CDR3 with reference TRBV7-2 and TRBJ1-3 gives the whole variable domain GAGVSQSPSNKVTEKGKDVELRCDPISGHTALYWYRQSLGQGLEFLIYFQGNSAPDKSGLPSDRFSAERTGGSVSTLTIQRTQQEDSAVYLCASSSQGAGNTIYFGEGSWLTVV.